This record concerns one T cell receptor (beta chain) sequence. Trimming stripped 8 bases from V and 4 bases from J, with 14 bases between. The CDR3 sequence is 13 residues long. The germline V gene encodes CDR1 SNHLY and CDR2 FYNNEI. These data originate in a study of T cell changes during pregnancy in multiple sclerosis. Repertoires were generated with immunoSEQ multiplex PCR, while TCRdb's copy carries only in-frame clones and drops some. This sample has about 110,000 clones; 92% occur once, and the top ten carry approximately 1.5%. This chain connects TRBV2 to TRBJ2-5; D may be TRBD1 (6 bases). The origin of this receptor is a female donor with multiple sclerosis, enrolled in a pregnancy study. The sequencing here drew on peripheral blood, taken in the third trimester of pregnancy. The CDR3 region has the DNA TGTGCCAGCCTTACAGGGATAGGAGAGACCCAGTACTTC. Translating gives CASLTGIGETQYF.